These 16 T cell receptor beta chains were sequenced from one sample in a study of control samples from healthy donors and cancer patients. Using immunoSEQ multiplex PCR, the repertoire was profiled, and TCRdb retains in-frame clones only, with some absent. The sample consists of tens of thousands of clones, roughly 86% of them appearing once. Sequencing used PBMCs. These receptor sequences come from a middle-aged man with head and neck cancer.

The chain couples TRBV19 to TRBJ1-5, with 8 bases identical to TRBD1. This CDR3 is 14 amino acids long. With 11 bases clipped from V and 5 bases from J, the junction kept 11 bases outside the gene matches. The V gene's germline CDR1 is LNHDA and CDR2 SQIVND (reference sequence). DNA for the CDR3: TGTGCCGAAGTTCCAGGGGGCGGGGATCAGCCCCAGCATTTT. It codes for CAEVPGGGDQPQHF.

A note on this clone: One junction end disagrees with the germline gene, perhaps due to a read error. The CDR3 sequence is CATSRDLGTSGGAPVF. Here the CDR3 DNA reads TGTGCCACCAGCAGAGATCTGGGGACTAGCGGGGGGGCCCCGGTCTTC. V usage is TRBV15 and J usage is TRBJ2-1; 16 nucleotides match TRBD2. This CDR3 is built from 16 residues. CDR1 is LNHNV and CDR2 is YYDKDF in the germline V gene (reference sequence).

This chain uses TRBV9 with TRBJ2-3; tentative D call: TRBD2 (6 bases). The CDR3 spans 19 residues. Germline V CDR1 and CDR2: SGDLS, YYNGEE. Trimming took 2 bases from V and 0 from J, leaving 22 bases between them. The CDR3 region has the DNA TGTGCCAGCAGCGTTTCGGTGGGAGGAGGTTTTACTAGCACAGATACGCAGTATTTT. This codes for CASSVSVGGGFTSTDTQYF.

The V call is TRBV7-2, the J call TRBJ2-3, with 8 bases lining up with TRBD1. Germline V lookup: CDR1 SGHTA, CDR2 FQGNSA. CDR3 length equals 15 residues. V shed 1 base and J 2 bases; nucleotides not matched to a gene: 2. CDR3 sequence (DNA): TGTGCCAGCAGCTTAGGGGGACAGGACACAGATACGCAGTATTTT. This sequence encodes CASSLGGQDTDTQYF.

This chain connects TRBV5-6 to TRBJ1-2; D is unresolved. There are 14 residues in the CDR3. V dropped 6 bases and J dropped 9 bases, with 21 bases sitting between them. Looked up from germline, CDR1 is SGHDT and CDR2 is YYEEEE. The CDR3 spells CASTFGRRLSSYTF. CDR3 nucleotide sequence: TGTGCCAGCACCTTCGGACGACGGTTGAGTAGCTACACCTTC.

V is TRBV28 and J is TRBJ1-5; no reliable D call. Trimming shortened V by 8 bases and J by 2 bases, and 7 bases separated the two germline ends. The CDR3 is made up of 12 amino acids. Germline V gene sequence: CDR1 MDHEN, CDR2 SYDVKM. CDR3 bases: TGTGCCAGCTGCTCCGGCAATCAGCCCCAGCATTTT. Translation: CASCSGNQPQHF.

The CDR3 here is CASSHLGGTGGLLPTIEQYF. The CDR3 bases are TGTGCCAGCAGCCACTTGGGCGGGACAGGGGGCCTCTTGCCTACGATCGAGCAGTACTTC. The chain is built from TRBV3-1 (or the pseudogene TRBV3-2) and TRBJ2-7; 12 bases line up with TRBD1. Germline V lookup: CDR1 LGHDT, CDR2 YNNKEL (reference sequence). The CDR3 has 20 amino acids. V shed 3 bases and J 6 bases; nucleotides not matched to a gene: 21.

The chain recombines TRBV7-6 with TRBJ2-7; no clear D gene. The V gene lost 0 bases and the J gene lost 5 bases, with 8 bases spanning the gap. CDR3 size: 13 residues. Germline CDR1 reads SGHVS; CDR2 reads FNYEAQ. This CDR3 reads CASSLAKWDEQYF. DNA of the CDR3: TGTGCCAGCAGCTTAGCTAAATGGGACGAGCAGTACTTC.

This chain uses TRBV25-1 with TRBJ2-3; D is unclear. CDR3 length: 14 amino acids. V lost 8 bases and J 5 bases, leaving 17 bases between the germline ends. Germline V gene lookup returns CDR1 MGHDK and CDR2 SYGVNS. The CDR3 DNA reads TGTGCCAGCCAAAACCGCGCCCACCAAGATACGCAGTATTTT. It yields the protein CASQNRAHQDTQYF.

This clone occurred a few times. The chain uses TRBV27 and TRBJ1-6; D gene ambiguous. This CDR3 is 13 amino acids long. CDR1 is MNHEY, CDR2 SMNVEV, per germline (reference sequence). V was shortened by 7 bases and J by 7 bases, with 11 bases between the two germline ends. CDR3: CASKALRNSPLHF. The CDR3 DNA reads TGTGCCAGCAAGGCGCTGAGAAATTCACCCCTCCACTTT.

This sequence joins TRBV6-1 and TRBJ1-2; the D gene is possibly TRBD1 (6 bases). The length of the CDR3 is 17 residues. CDR1 is MNHNS and CDR2 is SASEGT in the germline V gene. Trimming shortened V by 1 base and J by 4 bases, and 19 bases separated the two germline ends. The CDR3 here is CASSEVGIWTAAYGYTF. Written as DNA, the CDR3 is TGTGCCAGCAGTGAAGTCGGCATCTGGACAGCGGCCTATGGCTACACCTTC.

The chain employs TRBV30 and TRBJ1-6; 7 bases line up with TRBD1. The CDR3 is made up of 14 amino acids. Germline V lookup: CDR1 GTSNPN, CDR2 SVGIG (reference sequence). Trimming cost V 1 base and J 9 bases; bases outside gene matches: 6. CDR3 nucleotides: TGTGCCTGGAGTGAGGGCAGGGGGGCTTCACCCCTCCACTTT. Amino acid sequence: CAWSEGRGASPLHF.

The chain carries TRBV5-1 and TRBJ2-6; no definite D call. The CDR3 consists of 14 residues. Trimming cost V 1 base and J 2 bases, with 4 bases left between them. CDR1 is SGHRS, CDR2 YFSETQ, per germline. The CDR3 DNA sequence: TGCGCCAGCAGCTTGACCACTGGGGCCAACGTCCTGACTTTC. It encodes CASSLTTGANVLTF.

The chain recombines TRBV6-1 with TRBJ2-1; 8 bases are a match to TRBD2. Germline V gene sequence: CDR1 MNHNS, CDR2 SASEGT. V shed 4 bases, J shed 7 bases, and the junction held 12 bases outside the gene matches. The length of the CDR3 is 16 residues. CDR3 in amino acids: CASSGAGLAGRNEQFF. Here the CDR3 DNA reads TGTGCCAGCAGTGGAGCCGGTCTAGCGGGTAGGAATGAGCAGTTCTTC.

The V and J genes are TRBV30 and TRBJ1-5; D is ambiguous. V gave up 2 bases and J gave up 1 base, with 6 bases separating them. The CDR3 runs to 13 residues. Germline lookup yields CDR1 GTSNPN and CDR2 SVGIG (reference sequence). The CDR3 DNA follows: TGTGCCTGGAGTAAACAGAGCAATCAGCCCCAGCATTTT. It specifies CAWSKQSNQPQHF.

The chain is built from TRBV12-5 and TRBJ2-1; a weak D match, TRBD1 (6 bases). Germline V gene lookup returns CDR1 LGHNT and CDR2 FRNRAP. V lost 3 bases, J lost 9 bases, and 18 bases lay in between. The CDR3 sequence is 15 residues long. The CDR3 DNA is TGTGCTAGTGGTTTCCTCCGGTTGGGGGCCGGTGAGCAGTTCTTC. Amino acid sequence: CASGFLRLGAGEQFF. The complete variable domain, with remaining parts taken from reference TRBV12-5 and TRBJ2-1, reads DARVTQTPRHKVTEMGQEVTMRCQPILGHNTVFWYRQTMMQGLELLAYFRNRAPLDDSGMPKDRFSAEMPDATLATLKIQPSEPRDSAVYFCASGFLRLGAGEQFFGPGTRLTVL.